The rows below give T cell receptor beta chains drawn from one sample of a study of shared clonotypes between healthy human individuals. Profiling relied on immunoSEQ multiplex PCR, and the TCRdb table lists in-frame clones only, not all of them. The table lists about 2.2 million clones, about 93% of them singletons, with about 1.7% in the top ten. The sample was naive CD8+ T cells from PBMCs. All receptors derive from a man aged 18-30 years in good health. Some clones in this sample may be carry-over from other donors' samples. Each CDR3 is given with its conserved first and last residue. A D gene is named only where the DNA matches it firmly. Rows give clone size only sometimes, using once, few, many, or a class for an expanded clone.

>TRBJ1-4|TRBV7-2|.|.
TGTGCCAGCAGCGTCACAAGGGCAACTAATGAAAAACTGTTTTTT
CASSVTRATNEKLFF
>TRBJ1-1|TRBV5-4|.|.
TGTGCCAGCACAGTGGGGGCGAACACTGAAGCTTTCTTT
CASTVGANTEAFF
>TRBJ2-7|TRBV2|few|.
TGTGCCAGCAGCCCGCTGGAGCAGTACTTC
CASSPLEQYF
>TRBJ1-1|TRBV4-3|.|.
TGCGCCAGCAGCCAAGATAACAGGGTGGTCACTGAAGCTTTCTTT
CASSQDNRVVTEAFF
>TRBJ2-1|TRBV28|.|.
TGTGCCAGCACCACTGGGTACGGGAGTTACAATGAGCAGTTCTTC
CASTTGYGSYNEQFF
>TRBJ2-1|TRBV6-1|.|.
TGTGCCAGCAGTGAGGGCAGCTACAATGAGCAGTTCTTC
CASSEGSYNEQFF
>TRBJ2-3|TRBV7-9|.|TRBD1
TGTGCCAGCAGCGACAGGGTGCACACAGATACGCAGTATTTT
CASSDRVHTDTQYF
>TRBJ2-7|TRBV4-2|.|.
TGTGCCAGCAGCCCGGACAACTACGAGCAGTACTTC
CASSPDNYEQYF
>TRBJ2-7|TRBV28|once|.
TGTGCCAGCAGTTTTGGGGGAAGACAATACGAGCAGTACTTC
CASSFGGRQYEQYF
>TRBJ2-2|TRBV30|.|.
TGTGCCTGGAGTCGGAGCGGGGAGCTGTTTTTT
CAWSRSGELFF
>TRBJ2-7|TRBV4-3|.|TRBD2
TGCGCCAGCAGCGAGACTAGCGGACCTTACGAGCAGTACTTC
CASSETSGPYEQYF
>TRBJ2-7|TRBV28|.|.
TGTGCCAGCAGTTTGTGGGACGGATCCTACGAGCAGTACTTC
CASSLWDGSYEQYF
>TRBJ2-3|TRBV27|.|.
TGTGCCAGCAGTTGGGGAAGGGATACGCAGTATTTT
CASSWGRDTQYF
>TRBJ1-2|TRBV27|.|.
TGTGCCAGCAGTTTAAAGGGCGGAGGTGGCTACACCTTC
CASSLKGGGGYTF
>TRBJ2-7|TRBV6-1|.|.
TGTGCCAGCAGTGAAGTTCCCAGCGGGCTCTACGAGCAGTACTTC
CASSEVPSGLYEQYF
>TRBJ1-1|TRBV6-5|.|TRBD1
TGTGCCAGCAGTTACTCTTCGGGACAGGCTGTATTTGAAGCTTTCTTT
CASSYSSGQAVFEAFF
>TRBJ2-3|TRBV6-5|.|.
TGTGCCAGCAGTTACGGGGCCAGAACGGATACGCAGTATTTT
CASSYGARTDTQYF
>TRBJ1-5|TRBV7-8|.|TRBD1
TGTGCCAGCAGCCCCATACCGGGACAGGGAGATCAGCCCCAGCATTTT
CASSPIPGQGDQPQHF
>TRBJ2-7|TRBV6-1|once|.
TGTGCCAGCAGTGTAAGCAGCCCGAGAGGGGACGAGCAGTACTTC
CASSVSSPRGDEQYF
>TRBJ2-7|TRBV7-9|.|.
TGTGCCAGCAGCTTAGCGGGGAAAGAGGGCTCCTACGAGCAGTACTTC
CASSLAGKEGSYEQYF
>TRBJ2-4|TRBV4-3|.|TRBD2
TGCGCCAGCAGCCAAGGGGCCCTAGCGGGAGCCAAAAACATTCAGTACTTC
CASSQGALAGAKNIQYF
>TRBJ2-1|TRBV30|.|TRBD1
TGTGCCTGGACGTTAAGGGGGCGAACGAATGAGCAGTTCTTC
CAWTLRGRTNEQFF
>TRBJ2-7|TRBV4-3|.|TRBD2
TGCGCCAGCAGCCAAGATGGGACTACCGTCTACGAGCAGTACTTC
CASSQDGTTVYEQYF
>TRBJ1-1|TRBV5-6|.|TRBD1
TGTGCCAGCAGCCGGGGGAGGGGGCAACGGGCTCTCACTGAAGCTTTCTTT
CASSRGRGQRALTEAFF
>TRBJ2-1|TRBV7-2|.|.
TGTGCCAGCAGCTTCGCGCAGGGGGGTTTGAATGAGCAGTTCTTC
CASSFAQGGLNEQFF
>TRBJ2-1|TRBV9|.|.
TGTGCCAGCAGCGAGGCGAGCAATGAGCAGTTCTTC
CASSEASNEQFF
>TRBJ2-5|TRBV28|.|TRBD2
TGTGCCAGTTCCGCGGGGGGGTTGGAGACCCAGTACTTC
CASSAGGLETQYF
>TRBJ1-1|TRBV30|.|.
TGTGCCTGGGGCCGTACTGAAGCTTTCTTT
CAWGRTEAFF
>TRBJ2-7|TRBV29-1|.|.
TGCAGCGTTGGATTTTGGGACATCTCCTACGAGCAGTACTTC
CSVGFWDISYEQYF
>TRBJ2-5|TRBV5-1|.|TRBD2
TGCGCCAGCAGCACCGACCTAGCGGGAGTGGAGACCCAGTACTTC
CASSTDLAGVETQYF
>TRBJ1-1|TRBV5-1|.|TRBD1
TGCGCCAGCAGCGGAGCCGGGACAGGGAACACTGAAGCTTTCTTT
CASSGAGTGNTEAFF
>TRBJ2-1|TRBV19|.|.
TGTGCCAGTAGTATTAAACCCTACAATGAGCAGTTCTTC
CASSIKPYNEQFF
>TRBJ1-5|TRBV27|.|.
TGTGCCAGCAGTTTAAGGGCGGGCGGGCAGCCCCAGCATTTT
CASSLRAGGQPQHF
>TRBJ2-7|TRBV28|.|TRBD2
TGTGCCAGCAGTCCCCCTAGCGGGAGGCCACAGGCCCCCTACGAGCAGTACTTC
CASSPPSGRPQAPYEQYF
>TRBJ2-2|TRBV27|.|TRBD1
TGTGCCAGCAGTTACTCGTATGGGGACAGGGTACCCGGGGAGCTGTTTTTT
CASSYSYGDRVPGELFF
>TRBJ2-1|TRBV11-2|.|.
TGTGCCAGCAGCTTAGAACTAGCCGATGAGCAGTTCTTC
CASSLELADEQFF
>TRBJ1-1|TRBV19|few|.
TGTGCCAGTTCCGAGGGCACTGAAGCTTTCTTT
CASSEGTEAFF
>TRBJ2-7|TRBV11-2|.|TRBD1
TGTGCCAGCAGCGGCGGACAGGGGCCCTACGAGCAGTACTTC
CASSGGQGPYEQYF
>TRBJ1-2|TRBV10-3|.|.
TGTGCCATCAGTGAGTCGATGTCAGATTACTATGGCTACACCTTC
CAISESMSDYYGYTF
>TRBJ1-2|TRBV5-6|.|.
TGTGCCAGCAGCTTTGGCAGCCTACCTCACTATGGCTACACCTTC
CASSFGSLPHYGYTF